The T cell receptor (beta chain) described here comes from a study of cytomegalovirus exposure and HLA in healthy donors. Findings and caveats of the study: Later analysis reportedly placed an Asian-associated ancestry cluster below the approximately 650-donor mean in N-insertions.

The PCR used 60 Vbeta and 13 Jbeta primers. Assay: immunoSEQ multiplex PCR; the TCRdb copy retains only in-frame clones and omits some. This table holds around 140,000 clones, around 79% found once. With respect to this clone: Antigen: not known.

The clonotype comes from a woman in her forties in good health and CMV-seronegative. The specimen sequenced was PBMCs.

CDR3 sequence reads: CASSYRRDRGNEQYF. The CDR3 DNA sequence: TGTGCCAGCAGTTACCGTAGGGACAGGGGCAACGAGCAGTACTTC. This sequence joins TRBV6-5 and TRBJ2-7; 10 bases are a match to TRBD1. This CDR3 is 15 amino acids long. J gave up 5 bases and V 2 bases, and 6 bases lay outside the gene matches. Germline lookup yields CDR1 MNHEY and CDR2 SVGAGI.